This T cell receptor beta chain appears in the sequencing data of a study of shared clonotypes between healthy human individuals. CD45RO-negative cells were positively selected for CCR7, leaving out terminally differentiated effector memory CD45RA+ cells. The table came from immunoSEQ multiplex PCR; TCRdb's copy has only in-frame clones and leaves some out. Of under 700,000 clones in the sample, roughly 95% were seen once. V was pared by 4 bases and J by 8 bases, with 14 bases of the junction left unmatched. CDR1 is SGHTS and CDR2 is YDEGEE in the germline V gene. The CDR3 has 16 amino acids. The rearrangement joins TRBV5-8 to TRBJ2-1; TRBD2 matches at 8 bases. The source material was naive CD8+ T cells sorted from blood. The receptor was isolated from a woman in her thirties in good health. The CDR3 DNA reads TGTGCCAGCAGCCCCGTGGACTGGCGGGAGGTCTATGAGCAGTTCTTC. It translates to CASSPVDWREVYEQFF.